This T cell receptor beta chain is from a study of cytomegalovirus exposure and HLA in healthy donors. Libraries were prepared by immunoSEQ multiplex PCR; TCRdb keeps only in-frame clonotypes and omits some of them. This sample has under 200,000 clones, with about 90% found just once. The germline V gene has CDR1 MDHEN and CDR2 SYDVKM. The CDR3 consists of 15 residues. Trimming removed 6 bases at V and 3 bases at J, with 17 bases between. This clonotype was sampled from a man younger than 30 in good health and CMV-seropositive. V and J are TRBV28 and TRBJ1-2, with no clear D. Source material: PBMCs. The CDR3 sequence is CASSGRVSPHYGYTF. The DNA for the CDR3 is TGTGCCAGCAGCGGGAGGGTCTCCCCACACTATGGCTACACCTTC.